This TCR beta chain was sequenced during a study of human CD8 memory T cell subsets. Study findings and constraints: Chao1 estimates suggested stem-like memory T cells were more diverse than precursor exhausted T cells. Effector memory cells lacked the similarly high diversity that stem-like memory and precursor exhausted T cells had.

Germline CDR1 SQVTM, CDR2 ANQGSEA. The CDR3 covers 14 residues. Sequencing libraries of TCR beta were made by UMI-labeled 5' RACE. In the original analysis: Every TCR beta library contained from approximately 2,700 to 17,000 functional CDR3 beta clonotypes. TCRdb reprocessed the 5' RACE reads and reports one entry per CDR3 protein, with no DNA. TCRdb's processing, not the authors', yielded these V and J calls. The table lists about 10,000 distinct CDR3 sequences. Comments on this clonotype: Its antigen is as yet unknown.

Total CD8+ T cells came from negative magnetic enrichment. The sequence came from a human donor in good health. The sequenced sample consisted of CD8+ stem-like memory T cells (TSCM and TCM) sorted from PBMCs. Subset in this sample: stem-like memory CD8 T cells (TSTEM), CCR7+ PD-1- TIGIT-. The rearrangement uses TRBV29-1 and TRBJ2-7. The CDR3 sequence: CSVEEAGGPYEQYF.